The following is a TCR beta chain sequence with its context. What it recognizes is unknown. This record belongs to a study of post-analysis software for immune sequencing data. Study results and caveats: Significantly decreased normalized Chao1 diversity was recorded for multiple sclerosis patients relative to controls. Elevated frequency relative to controls characterized several TRBV segments in patients, TRBV5-6, TRBV5-1 and TRBV20-1 among them.

V lost 2 bases and J lost 5, with 9 bases in between. This CDR3 has 12 amino acids. Germline V gene lookup returns CDR1 GTSNPN and CDR2 SVGIG (reference sequence). The authors incorporated unique molecular identifiers into the TCR beta cDNA libraries. The T cell input of about 0.85 to 10 million gave a few hundred thousand cDNA molecules. TCRdb ran MiXCR on the PCR reads and lists one entry per CDR3 protein. This sample has hundreds of thousands of distinct CDR3 sequences, with under 55% found just once. This receptor was taken from a girl between 5 and 17 years old with multiple sclerosis. Sequenced sample: blood. V usage is TRBV30 and J usage is TRBJ1-2; D gene uncertain. The CDR3 DNA reads TGTGCCTGGAGTCCACTGGAGTATGGCTACACCTTC. The encoded protein is CAWSPLEYGYTF.